This TCR beta chain was recovered during a study of T-cell memory formation after mild COVID-19. Study results and limitations: Chiefly within CM and EM were the contracting CD4+ clones; CD8+ ones were within EMRA.

Trimming at V came to 9 bases and at J to 6 bases, leaving 7 bases not matched to a gene. Germline assignment: CDR1 LNHDA and CDR2 SQIVND (reference sequence). The CDR3 is made up of 12 amino acids. TCRdb redid the calling of the 5' RACE reads with MiXCR, one entry per CDR3 protein. The sample comprises 350,000 or so distinct CDR3 sequences, around 21% of which are singletons, and around 13% rests with the top ten. Comment on this clonotype: Its target is not known.

The receptor comes from an adult woman who had mild COVID-19 (a few samples of this study predate the infection). Cell type and time point are not known. Sequencing used PBMCs or a T cell subset sorted from them (not recorded which). The chain combines TRBV19 with TRBJ2-5, with TRBD1 matching 7 bases. CDR3 region: CARLHRGKTQYF. CDR3 DNA sequence: TGTGCCAGACTCCACAGGGGAAAGACCCAGTACTTC. Variable domain in full (rest from reference TRBV19 and TRBJ2-5): DGGITQSPKYLFRKEGQNVTLSCEQNLNHDAMYWYRQDPGQGLRLIYYSQIVNDFQKGDIAEGYSVSREKKESFPLTVTSAQKNPTAFYLCARLHRGKTQYFGPGTRLLVL.